This T cell receptor beta chain originates from a study of OX40 agonist ivuxolimab in advanced cancers. Some background on the complete study: Ivuxolimab was an agonistic, fully human IgG2 monoclonal antibody directed against OX40 (CD134), a costimulatory receptor. Peripheral TCRbeta sequencing was intended to test whether TCR sequence diversity was altered and clonal T-cell expansion was caused by ivuxolimab. The dose-escalation cohort was about 83% male with a mean age of roughly 62 years, ranging from 23 to 79. Prior anti-PD-1, anti-PD-L1 or anti-CTLA-4 therapy was permitted, and approximately 41% of dose-escalation patients had received checkpoint inhibitors. The paper describes the monotherapy dose-escalation part (N of about 50 patients) of the phase I trial of ivuxolimab. Three dose-escalation patients achieved partial responses, one with hepatocellular carcinoma and two with cutaneous melanoma. Intravenous ivuxolimab was administered to patients every 2 weeks at six dose levels: 0.01, 0.1, 0.3, 1.5, 3 and 10 mg/kg. Of the roughly 52 dose-escalation patients, hepatocellular carcinoma was present in approximately 20, melanoma in roughly 15, renal cell carcinoma in 9 and head and neck cancer in 9.

Here is what the overall study found, with its caveats: Which antigens the clonally expanded peripheral T cells were specific for was not determined. At doses of 0.1 to 3.0 mg/kg, clonal expansion of both CD4+ and CD8+ blood T cells was observed from baseline to week 6. Low levels of normalized T-cell clonal expansion were also seen in some patients who did not respond. In partial responders in the 0.1-3.0 mg/kg groups, normalized peripheral clonal expansion was found to be among the lowest, especially among CD8+ T cells. On average, CD8+ T cells showed more expanded clones than CD4+ T cells after ivuxolimab.

Genomic DNA was isolated from the sorted cells so that the TCRbeta CDR3 region could be sequenced. The immunoSEQ Assay was used to sequence the TCRbeta CDR3 regions. TCRdb took over this immuneACCESS table, retaining in-frame rearrangements with V and J assigned. Such tables are incomplete; in checked studies, under half of the missing clones stem from an unresolved V gene, and the remainder is unexplained. Here the sample has 55,000 to 90,000 clones; roughly 80% occur a single time. The ten largest clones take up 1.1% of the sample. From cysteine to phenylalanine, the CDR3 is 16 amino acids long. The read is trimmed to its CDR3 DNA, 48 bases read in frame from base 1. V drops 1 base and J drops 3 bases, leaving 13 bases in between. In the germline V gene (reference sequence), CDR1 corresponds to LNHNV and CDR2 to YYDKDF. Patients with a history of autoimmune disease or receiving systemic immunosuppression were excluded from the trial. Peripheral blood for TCR sequencing was collected from all dose cohorts at baseline, on cycle 4 day 1, and on cycle 7 day 1. Samples came from an open-label, multicenter, first-in-human phase I dose-escalation trial of ivuxolimab. The trial enrolled adults with locally advanced or metastatic head and neck squamous cell, hepatocellular, melanoma or renal cell carcinoma. Before TCR sequencing, CD4+ and CD8+ T cells were separately sorted from peripheral blood.

In regard to this clone: The clone's antigen remains unknown. No qualities accompany the bases; no much larger clone lies one base away.

The source is an adult with an advanced solid tumor such as melanoma, head and neck, liver or kidney cancer. Sequencing was performed on CD4+ or CD8+ T cells sorted from blood, taken in a trial of the OX40 agonist ivuxolimab. The rearranged chain carries TRBV15 and TRBJ1-5, with the D gene call left open. The nucleotide sequence is TGTGCCACCAGCAGAGTCGGTTTTGGTGACAATCAGCCCCAGCATTTT. It encodes CATSRVGFGDNQPQHF.